This record concerns one T cell receptor beta chain sequence. CDR1 is MNHNY, CDR2 SVGAGI, per germline (reference sequence). V was trimmed by 2 bases and J by 2 bases, leaving 16 bases between them. The CDR3 consists of 16 residues. This sample stems from a study of blood T cell repertoires in COVID-19. Study information: Samples of COVID-19 (acute and convalescent) were obtained from the United States, Italy and Spain. Nucleic acid was either cDNA or gDNA, and it came from T cells, B-cell-depleted T cells, or PBMCs.

The protocol was immunoSEQ multiplex PCR, while the TCRdb copy is restricted to in-frame clones and leaves out a portion. The table lists approximately 70,000 clones, approximately 80% of them singletons, with under 3% in the top ten. The clonotype was recovered from a man older than 75 with active or convalescent COVID-19. The specimen sequenced was peripheral blood. The chain carries TRBV6-6 and TRBJ2-7, with D perhaps TRBD2 (6 bases). For the CDR3, the DNA is TGTGCCAGCAGTTACACGGACTTGACGGGGGCCTACGAGCAGTACTTC. Amino acid sequence: CASSYTDLTGAYEQYF.